Described below is a single TCR beta chain sequence and its context. This specimen comes from a study of blood T cell repertoires in COVID-19. As for the study in general: Material from acute and convalescent COVID-19 was sourced from the United States, Italy and Spain.

V lost 4 bases and J lost 0, with 10 bases in between. The CDR3 is 14 amino acids. The V gene's germline CDR1 is MNHEY and CDR2 SMNVEV (reference sequence). Measured with immunoSEQ multiplex PCR; TCRdb has only the in-frame clones, and not every one. Of over 130,000 clones in the sample, about 80% are singletons; the top ten hold around 8%. Sequencing used peripheral blood. V usage is TRBV27 and J usage is TRBJ2-7; no reliable D call. The TCR was taken from a human donor in a cohort sampled during active COVID-19. The CDR3 bases are TGTGCCAGCAGTTATGACACGAGCTCCTACGAGCAGTACTTC. It is translated as CASSYDTSSYEQYF.